Listed below are T cell receptor beta chains from one sample, sequenced in a study of blood T cell repertoires in COVID-19. TCRdb's copy holds only in-frame clones and misses some; the assay was immunoSEQ multiplex PCR. This table holds about 58,000 clones, under 80% found once. Sequencing used peripheral blood. The receptors stem from a human donor in a cohort sampled during active COVID-19. The CDR3 runs from the conserved cysteine through the conserved F or W. Fields, in order: D gene, clone size, J gene, V gene, CDR3 protein, CDR3 DNA. A D gene is named only where the DNA matches it firmly. Clone size is shown for a subset of rows, as once, few, many or a class of expanded clone.

D gene: -; clone size: -; J gene: TRBJ1-5; V gene: TRBV28; CDR3 protein: CASSLSLNQPQHF; CDR3 DNA: TGTGCCAGCAGTTTATCCCTCAATCAGCCCCAGCATTTT
D gene: -; clone size: -; J gene: TRBJ2-2; V gene: TRBV6-6; CDR3 protein: CASSYSGGQYTGELFF; CDR3 DNA: TGTGCCAGCAGTTACTCGGGTGGGCAGTACACCGGGGAGCTGTTTTTT
D gene: TRBD2; clone size: -; J gene: TRBJ2-1; V gene: TRBV9; CDR3 protein: CASSVVASGMRDEQFF; CDR3 DNA: TGTGCCAGCAGCGTAGTGGCTAGCGGCATGCGGGATGAGCAGTTCTTC
D gene: TRBD1; clone size: -; J gene: TRBJ2-7; V gene: TRBV6-5; CDR3 protein: CASGLWDRGADEQYF; CDR3 DNA: TGTGCCAGCGGGCTTTGGGACAGGGGCGCCGACGAGCAGTACTTC
D gene: TRBD1; clone size: -; J gene: TRBJ1-1; V gene: TRBV11-2; CDR3 protein: CASSRPGQGNTEAFF; CDR3 DNA: TGTGCCAGCAGCCGACCGGGACAGGGGAACACTGAAGCTTTCTTT
D gene: -; clone size: once; J gene: TRBJ2-7; V gene: TRBV9; CDR3 protein: CASSPGAYEQYF; CDR3 DNA: TGTGCCAGCAGCCCGGGAGCCTACGAGCAGTACTTC
D gene: TRBD2; clone size: -; J gene: TRBJ2-1; V gene: TRBV27; CDR3 protein: CASRPSLAGGQNEQFF; CDR3 DNA: TGTGCCAGCAGGCCTTCTCTAGCGGGAGGGCAGAATGAGCAGTTCTTC
D gene: -; clone size: few; J gene: TRBJ1-1; V gene: TRBV28; CDR3 protein: CASTIPGDTEAFF; CDR3 DNA: TGTGCCAGCACCATCCCGGGGGACACTGAAGCTTTCTTT
D gene: -; clone size: -; J gene: TRBJ1-6; V gene: TRBV12-3/TRBV12-4; CDR3 protein: CASRLNRNSPLHF; CDR3 DNA: TGTGCCAGCAGGCTAAACCGGAATTCACCCCTCCACTTT
D gene: -; clone size: once; J gene: TRBJ2-7; V gene: TRBV7-9; CDR3 protein: CASSFEQGYEQYF; CDR3 DNA: TGTGCCAGCAGCTTCGAACAGGGCTACGAGCAGTACTTC
D gene: TRBD1; clone size: -; J gene: TRBJ1-2; V gene: TRBV5-6; CDR3 protein: CASSLVRQGNYGYTF; CDR3 DNA: TGTGCCAGCAGCTTGGTGAGACAGGGTAACTATGGCTACACCTTC
D gene: TRBD1; clone size: -; J gene: TRBJ1-3; V gene: TRBV15; CDR3 protein: CATSIPGTGSGNTIYF; CDR3 DNA: TGTGCCACCAGCATTCCCGGGACAGGATCTGGAAACACCATATATTTT
D gene: TRBD1; clone size: -; J gene: TRBJ1-1; V gene: TRBV19; CDR3 protein: CASSIRGQGEAGTEAFF; CDR3 DNA: TGTGCCAGTAGTATCCGCGGACAGGGGGAGGCGGGCACTGAAGCTTTCTTT
D gene: -; clone size: -; J gene: TRBJ2-7; V gene: TRBV23-1; CDR3 protein: CASSQSPSSYEQYF; CDR3 DNA: TGCGCCAGCAGTCAATCTCCCAGTTCCTACGAGCAGTACTTC
D gene: -; clone size: -; J gene: TRBJ2-7; V gene: TRBV11-2; CDR3 protein: CASSSLGAEQYF; CDR3 DNA: TGTGCCAGCAGCTCGCTTGGGGCAGAGCAGTACTTC
D gene: -; clone size: once; J gene: TRBJ1-2; V gene: TRBV5-1; CDR3 protein: CASSKTEPNYGYTF; CDR3 DNA: TGCGCCAGCAGCAAAACAGAACCAAACTATGGCTACACCTTC
D gene: TRBD1; clone size: -; J gene: TRBJ1-5; V gene: TRBV2; CDR3 protein: CASSRTGVSNQPQHF; CDR3 DNA: TGTGCCAGCAGCCGGACAGGGGTGAGCAATCAGCCCCAGCATTTT
D gene: TRBD1; clone size: -; J gene: TRBJ1-6; V gene: TRBV2; CDR3 protein: CASSEWRPGTGYNSPLHF; CDR3 DNA: TGTGCCAGCAGTGAATGGCGCCCCGGGACAGGTTATAATTCACCCCTCCACTTT